These 8 T cell receptor beta chains came from one sample sequenced in a study of CD8 T cells in ankylosing spondylitis. General study findings and limits: The study identified a TCR beta motif of 7 or 8 highly homologous variants that appeared characteristic of ankylosing spondylitis blood.

The antigens for these receptors are not known. TCRdb re-derived calls from the 5' RACE reads in MiXCR, one entry per CDR3 protein. The sample yields 500,000 to 650,000 distinct CDR3 sequences, approximately 5% seen once. The sample was blood, either unsorted or a sorted T cell fraction (not recorded which). These receptors were obtained from a male donor with ankylosing spondylitis.

This clonotype occurred many times. V and J are TRBV20-1 and TRBJ1-2, with 8 bases matching TRBD1. The CDR3 covers 15 residues. CDR1 and CDR2 (germline): DFQATT, SNEGSKA (reference sequence). The V and J ends lost 6 bases and 5 bases, in that order; junction bases with no gene match: 14. This chain's CDR3 is CSASGEGQGGYGYTF. CDR3 DNA: TGCAGTGCAAGTGGGGAAGGACAGGGCGGGTATGGCTACACCTTC.

This clonotype was counted ten times or more. The chain recombines TRBV12-3 or TRBV12-4 with TRBJ1-1; D is uncertain. The V and J ends lost 1 base and 6 bases respectively, with 12 bases between them. This CDR3 comprises 14 residues. The DNA of the CDR3 is TGTGCCAGCAGTTTAGGTTGGGGAAGGGCTGAAGCTTTCTTT. Translating it yields CASSLGWGRAEAFF.

This chain links TRBV5-1 with TRBJ2-7; D is uncertain. The CDR3 covers 13 residues. The germline V gene encodes CDR1 SGHRS and CDR2 YFSETQ. V lost 1 base and J lost 1, with 6 bases in between. CDR3 sequence (DNA): TGCGCCAGCAGCTTGATGGGGTCCTACGAGCAGTACTTC. Its translation is CASSLMGSYEQYF.

This clonotype was counted many times. The V and J genes are TRBV7-9 and TRBJ1-2, with D unclear. The germline CDR1 and CDR2 sequences are SEHNR and FQNEAQ (reference sequence). The CDR3 contains 11 residues. The CDR3 DNA is TGTGCGGCCGGGTTGGGGTCTGGCTACACCTTC. It translates to CAAGLGSGYTF.

This clonotype was detected ten times or more. This chain joins TRBV7-8 and TRBJ2-1; tentatively, D is TRBD2 (6 bases). V dropped 6 bases and J dropped 9 bases, with 18 bases sitting between them. Looked up from germline, CDR1 is SGHVS and CDR2 is FQNEAQ. This CDR3 comprises 14 residues. The CDR3 region is CASRVVGLYSEQFF. The DNA of the CDR3 is TGTGCCAGCAGAGTAGTGGGACTTTATAGTGAGCAGTTCTTC.

This clonotype was seen many times. The genes are TRBV27 and TRBJ1-2, with 9 bases aligning to TRBD1. The germline V gene encodes CDR1 MNHEY and CDR2 SMNVEV (reference sequence). The ends lost 4 bases at V and 2 bases at J; junction bases unmatched: 8. This CDR3 region has 16 residues. The CDR3 protein is CASSSDGQGRNYGYTF. The DNA for the CDR3 is TGTGCCAGCAGTTCCGACGGACAGGGGCGCAACTATGGCTACACCTTC.

This clonotype occurred many times. This chain links TRBV29-1 with TRBJ2-1, with 8 bases lining up with TRBD1. The CDR3 sequence is 14 residues long. V trimming: 4 bases; J trimming: 5 bases; junction bases outside the gene matches: 7. Germline loops: CDR1 SQVTM, CDR2 ANQGSEA. CDR3 bases: TGCAGCGTTGGACGGACAGGGATTGACAATGAGCAGTTCTTC. Translation: CSVGRTGIDNEQFF.

This clonotype was seen ten or more times. J is TRBJ1-1 and V is TRBV29-1; D ambiguous. Germline loops: CDR1 SQVTM, CDR2 ANQGSEA. V dropped 7 bases and J dropped 2 bases, with 20 bases sitting between them. The CDR3 extends over 15 amino acids. The CDR3 sequence: CSALGRGGLNTEAFF. CDR3 in DNA: TGCAGCGCACTCGGACGGGGAGGGCTTAACACTGAAGCTTTCTTT. Together with reference TRBV29-1 and TRBJ1-1, the CDR3 gives the full variable domain: SAVISQKPSRDICQRGTSLTIQCQVDSQVTMMFWYRQQPGQSLTLIATANQGSEATYESGFVIDKFPISRPNLTFSTLTVSNMSPEDSSIYLCSALGRGGLNTEAFFGQGTRLTVV.